This T cell receptor (beta chain) was identified in a study of cytotoxic CD8 clonotypes in ibrutinib-treated CLL. For the study at large: Samples averaged approximately 240,000 productive templates and tens of thousands of productive rearrangements.

The length of the CDR3 is 12 residues. CDR1 and CDR2 from the germline V gene are SGHRS and YFSETQ. Trimming took 4 bases from V and 9 from J, leaving 11 bases between them. Only in-frame clones appear in the TCRdb table, and some are missing; sequencing was by immunoSEQ multiplex PCR. The table shows roughly 49,000 clones, with approximately 87% occurring only once. For TCR beta libraries, around 1.8 micrograms of genomic DNA were obtained from cryopreserved PBMCs. Study-level findings and limits: Baseline levels of clonality went above those of age-matched healthy donors and moved with circulating CD8+ T-cell counts.

Of note for this clone: Its antigen is currently unknown.

The chain combines TRBV5-1 with TRBJ2-1; tentative D call: TRBD1 (6 bases). This TCR derives from a human donor with chronic lymphocytic leukemia. The source material was PBMCs, sampled after 24 months of ibrutinib treatment. The DNA for the CDR3 is TGCGCCAGCAGCATCCAAGGGGGTGAGCAGTTCTTC. It is translated as CASSIQGGEQFF.